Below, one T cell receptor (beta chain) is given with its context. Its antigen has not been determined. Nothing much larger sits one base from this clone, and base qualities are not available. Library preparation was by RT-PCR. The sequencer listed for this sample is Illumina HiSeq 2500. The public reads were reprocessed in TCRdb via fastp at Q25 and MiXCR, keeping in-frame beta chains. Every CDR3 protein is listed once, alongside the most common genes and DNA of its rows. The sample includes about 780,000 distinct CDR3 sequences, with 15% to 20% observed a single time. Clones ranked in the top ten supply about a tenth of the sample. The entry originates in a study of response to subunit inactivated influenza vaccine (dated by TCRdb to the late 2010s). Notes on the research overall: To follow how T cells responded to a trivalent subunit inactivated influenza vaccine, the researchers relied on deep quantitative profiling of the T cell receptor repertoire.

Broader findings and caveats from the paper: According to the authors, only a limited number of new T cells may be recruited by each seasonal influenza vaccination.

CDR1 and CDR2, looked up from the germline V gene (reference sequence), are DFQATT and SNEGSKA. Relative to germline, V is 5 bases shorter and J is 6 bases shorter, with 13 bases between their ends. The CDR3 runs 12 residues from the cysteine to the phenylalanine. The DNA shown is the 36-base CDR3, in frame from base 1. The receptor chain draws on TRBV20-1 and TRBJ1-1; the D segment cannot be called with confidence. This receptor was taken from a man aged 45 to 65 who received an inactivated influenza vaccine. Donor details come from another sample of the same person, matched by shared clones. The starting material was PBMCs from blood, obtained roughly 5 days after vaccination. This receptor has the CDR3 CSALRLSAEAFF. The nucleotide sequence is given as TGCAGTGCTCTCAGGTTGAGCGCTGAAGCTTTCTTT.